This T cell receptor (beta chain) was sequenced for a study of Tregs in tolerant kidney transplant recipients. Trimming removed 0 bases from V and 3 bases from J, with 15 bases in between. Germline loops: CDR1 MNHNS, CDR2 SASEGT. The CDR3 is 17 amino acids. The method was immunoSEQ multiplex PCR; TCRdb's version includes in-frame clones alone and lacks a portion of them. The table has some 74,000 clones, 80% to 95% seen once. This sequence originates from a human donor who received a combined kidney and bone marrow transplant. This material consisted of Tregs from blood, taken before the transplant. This chain connects TRBV6-1 to TRBJ2-4; unclear D gene. In DNA, the CDR3 is TGTGCCAGCAGTGAAGCGCTTGTCGGGTATGGCAAAAACATTCAGTACTTC. Its protein is CASSEALVGYGKNIQYF.